This passage covers 12 T cell receptor beta chains from one sample sequenced in a study of control samples from healthy donors and cancer patients (dated by TCRdb to 2019 to 2021). The library relied on the immunoSEQ multiplex PCR assay. Sourced from immuneACCESS, this table was stored by TCRdb with only in-frame sequences that have V and J called. A share of the clones is absent; for the studies checked, an unresolved V gene accounts for under half, and the remainder has no known explanation. The sample table contains around 190,000 clones; only one count was recorded for around nine tenths of them. The ten largest clones add up to just over 1.4% of the sample. The sample consisted of blood. Receptor source: a man aged 25-40 years in good health.

The chain carries TRBV5-6 and TRBJ2-5; D is undetermined. Trimming stripped 4 bases from V and 5 bases from J, with 9 bases between. Per the germline V gene, CDR1 is SGHDT and CDR2 is YYEEEE. This CDR3 is built from 12 residues. Here the CDR3 DNA reads TGTGCCAGCAGCCCCTCCGGGGAGACCCAGTACTTC. It encodes CASSPSGETQYF.

This chain joins TRBV4-2 and TRBJ2-7, with TRBD2 matching 9 bases. Germline-derived CDR1 and CDR2 are LGHNA and YNFKEQ. Trimming removed 0 bases from V and 0 bases from J; junction bases left unmatched: 0. The CDR3 spans 15 residues. Here the CDR3 reads CASSQDSGGSYEQYF. For the CDR3, the DNA is TGTGCCAGCAGCCAAGATAGCGGGGGCTCCTACGAGCAGTACTTC.

The rearrangement links TRBV19 to TRBJ2-1; TRBD2 aligns across 9 bases. V shed 3 bases and J 3 bases; nucleotides not matched to a gene: 9. CDR1 and CDR2 (germline): LNHDA, SQIVND (reference sequence). The CDR3 runs to 17 residues. The CDR3 region is CASSMLWSSGNYNEQFF. The CDR3 region has the DNA TGTGCCAGTAGTATGCTGTGGTCTAGCGGGAACTACAATGAGCAGTTCTTC.

The V and J genes are TRBV19 and TRBJ1-1, with 10 bases aligning to TRBD1. CDR3 length: 16 amino acids. In germline, CDR1 is LNHDA, CDR2 SQIVND (reference sequence). V shed 3 bases and J 3 bases; nucleotides not matched to a gene: 7. CDR3 loop: CASSIDRGRKDTEAFF. DNA of the CDR3: TGTGCCAGTAGTATCGACAGGGGGCGAAAGGACACTGAAGCTTTCTTT.

The V call is TRBV7-2, the J call TRBJ2-1; D unclear. The CDR3 length is 15 residues. V dropped 5 bases and J dropped 0 bases, with 11 bases sitting between them. CDR1 is SGHTA, CDR2 FQGNSA, per germline. The CDR3 sequence is CASSLRPDSYNEQFF. The CDR3 nucleotides are TGTGCCAGCAGCCTTCGGCCCGACTCCTACAATGAGCAGTTCTTC.

The DNA for the CDR3 is TGTGCCAGCAGTGACCGTAGGGGTTACTACGAGCAGTACTTC. This encodes CASSDRRGYYEQYF. The genes are TRBV6-1 and TRBJ2-7, with D possibly TRBD1 on 5 matching bases. V gave up 3 bases and J gave up 3 bases, with 12 bases separating them. Germline V gene lookup returns CDR1 MNHNS and CDR2 SASEGT. CDR3 length: 14 amino acids.

This clone showed up just once. V gene TRBV7-2 combines with J gene TRBJ2-7, with D perhaps given as TRBD1 or TRBD2 (6 bases each). The CDR3 extends over 16 amino acids. V was shortened by 2 bases and J by 2 bases, with 16 bases between the two germline ends. CDR1 and CDR2 (germline): SGHTA, FQGNSA. The CDR3 sequence: CASSLSGGGPTYEQYF. CDR3 DNA sequence: TGTGCCAGCAGCTTATCTGGTGGGGGGCCAACCTACGAGCAGTACTTC.

This chain joins TRBV20-1 and TRBJ1-4; a weak D match, TRBD1 (5 bases). The V gene's germline CDR1 is DFQATT and CDR2 SNEGSKA (reference sequence). The V gene lost 6 bases and the J gene lost 8 bases, with 10 bases spanning the gap. CDR3 size: 11 residues. CDR3 residues: CSAMTAEKLFF. For the CDR3, the DNA is TGCAGTGCCATGACAGCCGAAAAACTGTTTTTT.

A remark on this clone: Within the sample, other DNA sequences also encode this same CDR3. The CDR3 DNA is TGTGCCAGCTCACCACCGGGGAACACTGAAGCTTTCTTT. It encodes CASSPPGNTEAFF. This chain links TRBV18 with TRBJ1-1; D is unclear. The germline gives CDR1 KGHSH, CDR2 LQKENI. The CDR3 has 13 residues. V was clipped by 0 bases and J by 1 base, with 3 bases between them.

The rearrangement joins TRBV28 to TRBJ1-2; TRBD1 matches at 8 bases. The germline CDR1 and CDR2 sequences are MDHEN and SYDVKM. The V segment lost 7 bases and the J segment 6 bases; nucleotides outside the gene matches: 7. CDR3 length: 13 residues. The CDR3 region is CASTKVGQDGYTF. In DNA, the CDR3 is TGTGCCAGCACCAAGGTGGGACAGGATGGCTACACCTTC.

This clone has a single count. The V gene is TRBV29-1, the J gene TRBJ2-2; D possibly matches TRBD1 or TRBD2 (5 bases each). V was cut by 1 base and J by 0 bases, with 12 bases left in between. CDR3 length equals 16 residues. Germline CDR1 SQVTM, CDR2 ANQGSEA. CDR3 protein: CSVEGDQGPNTGELFF. CDR3 DNA sequence: TGCAGCGTTGAAGGGGATCAGGGACCGAACACCGGGGAGCTGTTTTTT.

V gene TRBV27 combines with J gene TRBJ2-3; TRBD2 matches 10 bases. This CDR3 is built from 16 residues. Per the germline V gene, CDR1 is MNHEY and CDR2 is SMNVEV (reference sequence). J was trimmed by 4 bases and V by 5 bases; bases with no gene match: 9. The CDR3 reads CASSLLPAGGPDTQYF. Here the CDR3 DNA reads TGTGCCAGCAGTCTGCTGCCAGCGGGAGGGCCAGATACGCAGTATTTT.